These 4 T cell receptor beta chains came from one sample sequenced in a study of blood T cell repertoires in COVID-19. Profiled with immunoSEQ multiplex PCR; TCRdb holds only in-frame clones, not every one. The sample consists of around 170,000 clones, 80% of them appearing once. The sequencing sample was made of PBMCs or T cells enriched from blood (not recorded which). These receptors were obtained from a man between 60 and 75 years old who had been exposed to COVID-19.

The J gene is TRBJ2-7, the V gene TRBV21-1; the table's D call, TRBD2, has no DNA check behind it. TRBV21-1 is listed as a pseudogene. This CDR3 region has 17 residues. The CDR3 nucleotides are TGTGCCAGCAGCAAAGATCTGTGCGGGACTGGATCCTACGAGCAGTACTTC. Residues: CASSKDLCGTGSYEQYF.

This rearrangement joins TRBV28 to TRBJ1-1, with D maybe TRBD1 (6 bases). CDR1 MDHEN and CDR2 SYDVKM come from the germline V gene. V was shortened by 7 bases and J by 4 bases, with 25 bases between the two germline ends. CDR3 length equals 17 residues. The CDR3 nucleotides read TGTGCCAGCACCACCCAGGACACCCACCGAGGGGGCACTGAAGCTTTCTTT. Translating it yields CASTTQDTHRGGTEAFF.

V usage is TRBV19 and J usage is TRBJ1-2; a possible D gene is TRBD1 (6 bases). Deletions cut 5 bases from V and 5 bases from J, with 15 bases between. Per germline, CDR1 LNHDA and CDR2 SQIVND (reference sequence). This CDR3 spans 14 amino acids. CDR3 coding DNA: TGTGCCAGTAGTGGACCCCAGGGGACGTATGGCTACACCTTC. Protein sequence: CASSGPQGTYGYTF. The complete variable domain, with remaining parts taken from reference TRBV19 and TRBJ1-2, reads DGGITQSPKYLFRKEGQNVTLSCEQNLNHDAMYWYRQDPGQGLRLIYYSQIVNDFQKGDIAEGYSVSREKKESFPLTVTSAQKNPTAFYLCASSGPQGTYGYTFGSGTRLTVV.

The chain has TRBV6-5 and TRBJ2-5; 7 bases map to TRBD1. The CDR3 length is 14 residues. J was trimmed by 2 bases and V by 9 bases; bases with no gene match: 9. Germline V lookup: CDR1 MNHEY, CDR2 SVGAGI. The CDR3 bases are TGTGCCAGTAAGTCCGGGACAGTTCAAGAGACCCAGTACTTC. As protein: CASKSGTVQETQYF.